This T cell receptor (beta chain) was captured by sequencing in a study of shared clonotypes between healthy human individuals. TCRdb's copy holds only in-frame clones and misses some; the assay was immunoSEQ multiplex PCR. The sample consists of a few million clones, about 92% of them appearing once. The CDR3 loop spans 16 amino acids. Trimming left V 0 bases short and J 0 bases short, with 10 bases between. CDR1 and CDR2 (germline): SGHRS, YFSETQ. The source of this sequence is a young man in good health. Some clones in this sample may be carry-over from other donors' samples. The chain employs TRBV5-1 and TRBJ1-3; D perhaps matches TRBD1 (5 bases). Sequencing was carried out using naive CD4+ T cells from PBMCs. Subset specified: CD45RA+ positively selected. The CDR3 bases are TGCGCCAGCAGCTTGGTTGGGGGGGACTCTGGAAACACCATATATTTT. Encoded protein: CASSLVGGDSGNTIYF. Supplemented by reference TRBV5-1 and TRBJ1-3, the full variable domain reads KAGVTQTPRYLIKTRGQQVTLSCSPISGHRSVSWYQQTPGQGLQFLFEYFSETQRNKGNFPGRFSGRQFSNSRSEMNVSTLELGDSALYLCASSLVGGDSGNTIYFGEGSWLTVV.